Below, 13 T cell receptor beta chains from the same sample are listed, as sequenced in a study of control samples from healthy donors and cancer patients. Libraries were prepared by immunoSEQ multiplex PCR; TCRdb keeps only in-frame clonotypes and omits some of them. The repertoire holds some 200,000 clones, over 85% seen once, with more than 1.1% in the top ten. The sequenced sample was blood. The receptor set was obtained from a man aged 18 to 29 in good health.

V and J are TRBV19 and TRBJ1-5, with a weak D call TRBD1 (5 bases). This CDR3 comprises 15 residues. Germline V gives CDR1 LNHDA, CDR2 SQIVND (reference sequence). Trimming pared 5 bases from V and 4 bases from J, leaving 15 bases between. The CDR3 region has the DNA TGTGCCAGTAGTCCCCTTTTGGGGGGTAATCAGCCCCAGCATTTT. It yields the protein CASSPLLGGNQPQHF.

The J gene is TRBJ2-2, the V gene TRBV7-3; D gene unclear. Germline loops: CDR1 SGHTA, CDR2 FQGTGA. The V gene lost 4 bases and the J gene lost 0 bases, with 9 bases spanning the gap. CDR3 length equals 15 residues. CDR3: CASSSRVSNTGELFF. The CDR3 bases are TGTGCCAGCAGCTCTCGAGTGTCGAACACCGGGGAGCTGTTTTTT. The full variable domain, in which reference TRBV7-3 and TRBJ2-2 provide the parts outside the CDR3, is GAGVSQTPSNKVTEKGKYVELRCDPISGHTALYWYRQSLGQGPEFLIYFQGTGAADDSGLPNDRFFAVRPEGSVSTLKIQRTERGDSAVYLCASSSRVSNTGELFFGEGSRLTVL.

This clone occurred once. This rearrangement joins TRBV3-1 (or the pseudogene TRBV3-2) to TRBJ2-3; D tentatively reads TRBD1 or TRBD2 (5 bases each). V lost 4 bases and J 1 base, leaving 9 bases between the germline ends. Per germline, CDR1 LGHDT and CDR2 YNNKEL (reference sequence). This CDR3 has 14 amino acids. The CDR3 sequence is CASSRGERTDTQYF. The CDR3, as DNA: TGTGCCAGCAGCCGAGGGGAACGCACAGATACGCAGTATTTT.

The chain combines TRBV7-2 with TRBJ2-1; D is possibly TRBD2 (6 bases). The V gene lost 4 bases and the J gene lost 9 bases, with 13 bases spanning the gap. The CDR3 sequence is 13 residues long. CDR1 is SGHTA and CDR2 is FQGNSA in the germline V gene. The CDR3 DNA reads TGTGCCAGCAGCTGGCGGGACTCCTTTGAGCAGTTCTTC. The encoded protein is CASSWRDSFEQFF.

The V call is TRBV19, the J call TRBJ1-5, with 8 bases fitting TRBD1. V was clipped by 7 bases and J by 7 bases; unmatched bases: 9. Germline lookup yields CDR1 LNHDA and CDR2 SQIVND (reference sequence). This CDR3 has 14 residues. Written as DNA, the CDR3 is TGTGCCAGTAAGGGGACAGGTGGGGCGCAGCCCCAGCATTTT. Translating it yields CASKGTGGAQPQHF. Based on the CDR3 plus reference TRBV19 and TRBJ1-5, the full variable domain is DGGITQSPKYLFRKEGQNVTLSCEQNLNHDAMYWYRQDPGQGLRLIYYSQIVNDFQKGDIAEGYSVSREKKESFPLTVTSAQKNPTAFYLCASKGTGGAQPQHFGDGTRLSIL.

This sequence joins TRBV5-4 and TRBJ1-6; D gene uncertain. Germline lookup yields CDR1 SGHNT and CDR2 YYREEE (reference sequence). Trimming removed 4 bases from V and 0 bases from J, with 8 bases in between. The CDR3 consists of 15 residues. The CDR3 DNA sequence: TGTGCCAGCAGCCGAGACACCTCCTATAATTCACCCCTCCACTTT. Encoded protein: CASSRDTSYNSPLHF.

The CDR3 DNA reads TGTGCCAGCAGCTCGGGACTAGCGGGGAGGTACAATGAGCAGTTCTTC. Protein: CASSSGLAGRYNEQFF. The rearrangement joins TRBV13 to TRBJ2-1; 13 bases fit TRBD2. The germline V gene has CDR1 PRHDT and CDR2 FYEKMQ (reference sequence). This CDR3 region has 16 residues. The J segment lost 4 bases and the V segment lost 4 bases, leaving 4 bases of the junction unmatched.

This chain joins TRBV3-1 (or the pseudogene TRBV3-2) and TRBJ2-7; D perhaps matches TRBD1 (6 bases). The CDR3 extends over 14 amino acids. V lost 4 bases to trimming and J lost 3 bases, with 13 bases between them. From germline, CDR1 is LGHDT and CDR2 YNNKEL (reference sequence). CDR3 nucleotides: TGTGCCAGCAGCCCCCGGACAGAACTCTACGAGCAGTACTTC. This encodes CASSPRTELYEQYF.

This clone has just one count. V usage is TRBV5-6 and J usage is TRBJ2-3; 8 bases fit TRBD2. The CDR3 totals 16 residues. V was pared by 2 bases and J by 7 bases, with 12 bases of the junction left unmatched. The V gene's germline CDR1 is SGHDT and CDR2 YYEEEE. The CDR3 is CASSFGAGGLMNTQYF. In nucleotides, the CDR3 is TGTGCCAGCAGCTTTGGGGCGGGGGGACTCATGAATACGCAGTATTTT.

For this clone: An end of the junction does not agree with germline; a read error may underlie this. This rearrangement joins TRBV2 to TRBJ1-4, with no clear D. CDR1 SNHLY and CDR2 FYNNEI come from the germline V gene. There are 14 residues in the CDR3. The CDR3 nucleotides read TGTGCCAGCAGAGCTACAGTGACTATTGAAAAACTGTTTTTT. It specifies CASRATVTIEKLFF.

This rearrangement joins TRBV7-2 to TRBJ1-5; D is possibly TRBD1 (6 bases). The ends were cut back, 2 bases at V and 4 bases at J, with 12 bases in the middle. Germline values: CDR1 SGHTA, CDR2 FQGNSA. CDR3 length equals 15 residues. The CDR3 loop is CASSLLQGGNQPQHF. The CDR3 coding sequence is TGTGCCAGCAGCTTATTACAGGGCGGTAATCAGCCCCAGCATTTT.

The rearrangement links TRBV24-1 to TRBJ2-3; D gene uncertain. Trimming pared 8 bases from V and 0 bases from J, leaving 17 bases between. The CDR3 sequence is 16 residues long. In germline, CDR1 is KGHDR, CDR2 SFDVKD. The CDR3 DNA is TGTGCCACCAACCCCGAGTCCACCCTTAGCACAGATACGCAGTATTTT. It is translated as CATNPESTLSTDTQYF.

In nucleotides, the CDR3 is TGTGCCAGCAGTTTATGGGGGAATCAGCCCCAGCATTTT. Translated, it gives CASSLWGNQPQHF. The gene calls are TRBV12-3 or TRBV12-4 and TRBJ1-5; perhaps TRBD1 as D (5 bases). The CDR3 loop spans 13 amino acids. V shed 2 bases and J shed 4 bases, with 6 bases lying between them.